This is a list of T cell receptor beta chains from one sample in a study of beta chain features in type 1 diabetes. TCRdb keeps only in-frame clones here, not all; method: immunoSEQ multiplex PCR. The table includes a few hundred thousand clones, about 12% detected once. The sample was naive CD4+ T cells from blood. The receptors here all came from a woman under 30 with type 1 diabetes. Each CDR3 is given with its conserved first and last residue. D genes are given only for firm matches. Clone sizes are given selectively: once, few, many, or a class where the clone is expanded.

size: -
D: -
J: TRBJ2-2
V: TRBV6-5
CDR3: CASRTRVSGELFF
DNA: TGTGCCAGTCGGACCAGGGTTAGCGGGGAGCTGTTTTTT

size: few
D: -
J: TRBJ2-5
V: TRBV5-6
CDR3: CASSGAGTQETQYF
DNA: TGTGCCAGCAGCGGAGCCGGGACACAAGAGACCCAGTACTTC

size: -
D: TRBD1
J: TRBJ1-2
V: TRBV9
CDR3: CASSVVETKQGGYTF
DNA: TGTGCCAGCAGCGTAGTGGAGACAAAACAGGGGGGCTACACCTTC

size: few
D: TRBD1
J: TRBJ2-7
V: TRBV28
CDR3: CASSLQGANEQYF
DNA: TGTGCCAGCAGTCTACAGGGGGCCAACGAGCAGTACTTC

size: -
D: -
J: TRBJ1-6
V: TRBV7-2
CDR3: CASNLQGNNSPLHF
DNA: TGTGCCAGCAACCTGCAGGGGAATAATTCACCCCTCCACTTT

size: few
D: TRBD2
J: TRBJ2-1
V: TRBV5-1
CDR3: CASSLATSGYNEQFF
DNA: TGCGCCAGCAGCTTGGCGACTAGCGGATACAATGAGCAGTTCTTC

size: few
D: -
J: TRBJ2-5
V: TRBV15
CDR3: CATAAGLVQETQYF
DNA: TGTGCCACCGCGGCGGGGTTAGTCCAAGAGACCCAGTACTTC

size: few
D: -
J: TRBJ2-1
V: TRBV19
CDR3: CASSTVVSYNEQFF
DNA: TGTGCCAGTAGTACCGTAGTCTCCTACAATGAGCAGTTCTTC

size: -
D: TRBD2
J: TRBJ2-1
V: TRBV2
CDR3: CASSVYGLVYNEQFF
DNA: TGTGCCAGCAGTGTATACGGACTAGTCTACAATGAGCAGTTCTTC

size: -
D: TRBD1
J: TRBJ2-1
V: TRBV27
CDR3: CASSLYSTGATEQFF
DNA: TGTGCCAGCAGTTTATATAGTACAGGGGCGACTGAGCAGTTCTTC

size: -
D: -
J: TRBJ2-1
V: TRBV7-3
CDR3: CASSAGSYNEQFF
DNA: TGTGCCAGCAGCGCGGGCAGCTACAATGAGCAGTTCTTC

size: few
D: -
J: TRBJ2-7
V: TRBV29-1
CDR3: CSAEFGTGEQYF
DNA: TGCAGCGCCGAATTTGGAACGGGCGAGCAGTACTTC

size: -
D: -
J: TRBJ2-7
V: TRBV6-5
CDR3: CASSRYVGAYEQYF
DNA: TGTGCCAGCAGCCGTTACGTCGGGGCCTACGAGCAGTACTTC

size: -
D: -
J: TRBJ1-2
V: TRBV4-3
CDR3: CASSHGQTTNYGYTF
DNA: TGCGCCAGCAGCCACGGACAGACTACAAACTATGGCTACACCTTC

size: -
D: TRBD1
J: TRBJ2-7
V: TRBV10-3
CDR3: CAISGGTGDSYEQYF
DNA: TGTGCCATCAGTGGGGGTACAGGGGACTCCTACGAGCAGTACTTC

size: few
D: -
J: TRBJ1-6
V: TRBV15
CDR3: CATRGEWARSPLHF
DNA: TGTGCCACCCGGGGAGAGTGGGCTCGATCACCCCTCCACTTT

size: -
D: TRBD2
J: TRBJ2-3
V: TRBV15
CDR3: CATSLNSGGTDTQYF
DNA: TGTGCCACCAGCCTGAATAGCGGGGGGACAGATACGCAGTATTTT

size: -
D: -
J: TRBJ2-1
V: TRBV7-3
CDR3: CASSSSSTSYNEQFF
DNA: TGTGCCAGCAGCTCATCTAGCACCTCCTACAATGAGCAGTTCTTC

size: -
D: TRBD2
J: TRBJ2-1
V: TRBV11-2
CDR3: CASMGLSGNYEQFF
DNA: TGTGCCAGCATGGGACTAAGCGGGAACTATGAGCAGTTCTTC

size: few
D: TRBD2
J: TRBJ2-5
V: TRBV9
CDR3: CASSLAGETQYF
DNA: TGTGCCAGCAGCCTAGCGGGAGAGACCCAGTACTTC

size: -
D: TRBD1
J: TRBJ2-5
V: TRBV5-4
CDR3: CASSSRQGLWETQYF
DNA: TGTGCCAGCAGCTCAAGACAGGGGTTGTGGGAGACCCAGTACTTC

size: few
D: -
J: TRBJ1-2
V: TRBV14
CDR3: CASSPRTADGYTF
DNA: TGTGCCAGCAGCCCGCGGACTGCTGATGGCTACACCTTC

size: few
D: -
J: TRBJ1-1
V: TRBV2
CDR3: CASSRLETNTEAFF
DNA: TGTGCCAGCTCCAGGTTAGAGACCAACACTGAAGCTTTCTTT

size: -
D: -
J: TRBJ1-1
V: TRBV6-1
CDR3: CASSEDGGARAFF
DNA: TGTGCCAGCAGTGAAGACGGGGGGGCGAGAGCTTTCTTT

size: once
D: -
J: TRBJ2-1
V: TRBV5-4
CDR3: CASSLTVIRGNEQFF
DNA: TGTGCCAGCAGCTTAACAGTTATTAGGGGAAATGAGCAGTTCTTC

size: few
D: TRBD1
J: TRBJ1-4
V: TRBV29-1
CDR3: CSVRDSPNEKLFF
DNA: TGCAGCGTCCGGGACAGTCCTAATGAAAAACTGTTTTTT

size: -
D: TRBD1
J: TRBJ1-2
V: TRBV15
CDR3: CATSRDRGLYGYTF
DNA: TGTGCCACCAGCAGAGACAGGGGGCTATACGGCTACACCTTC

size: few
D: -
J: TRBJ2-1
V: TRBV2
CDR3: CASSEGWRSYNEQFF
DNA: TGTGCCAGCAGTGAAGGGTGGAGGTCCTACAATGAGCAGTTCTTC

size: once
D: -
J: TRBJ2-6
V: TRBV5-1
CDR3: CASSFTRAGANVLTF
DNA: TGCGCCAGCAGCTTTACGAGGGCTGGGGCCAACGTCCTGACTTTC

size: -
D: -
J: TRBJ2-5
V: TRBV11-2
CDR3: CASSLASSLYQETQYF
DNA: TGTGCCAGCAGCTTAGCGTCTAGTCTCTACCAAGAGACCCAGTACTTC

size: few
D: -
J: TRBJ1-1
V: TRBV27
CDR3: CASSTMNTEAFF
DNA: TGTGCCAGCAGCACTATGAACACTGAAGCTTTCTTT

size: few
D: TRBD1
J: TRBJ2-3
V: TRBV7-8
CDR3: CASRLRDRLFYTQYF
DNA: TGTGCCAGCAGGTTACGGGACAGGCTCTTCTATACGCAGTATTTT

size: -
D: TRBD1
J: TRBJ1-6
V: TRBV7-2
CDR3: CASSLTGTRGNSPLHF
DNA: TGTGCCAGCAGCCTGACAGGGACAAGGGGGAATTCACCCCTCCACTTT

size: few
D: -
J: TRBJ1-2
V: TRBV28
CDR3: CASSPGNYYGYTF
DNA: TGTGCCAGCAGTCCCGGGAATTATTATGGCTACACCTTC

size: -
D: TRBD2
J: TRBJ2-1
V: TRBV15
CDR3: CATSRVVHRAGGVNEQFF
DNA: TGTGCCACCAGCAGAGTCGTTCATAGGGCGGGAGGAGTCAATGAGCAGTTCTTC

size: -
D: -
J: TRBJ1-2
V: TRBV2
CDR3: CASSGTGTSYGYTF
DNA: TGTGCCAGCAGTGGTACCGGGACATCTTATGGCTACACCTTC

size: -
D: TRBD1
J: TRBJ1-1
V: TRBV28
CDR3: CASVGTDYLNTEAFF
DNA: TGTGCCAGCGTCGGGACAGACTACTTGAACACTGAAGCTTTCTTT

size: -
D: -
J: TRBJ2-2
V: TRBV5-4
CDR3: CASSSTRGNSAGELFF
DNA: TGTGCCAGCAGCTCCACAAGGGGGAATTCGGCCGGGGAGCTGTTTTTT

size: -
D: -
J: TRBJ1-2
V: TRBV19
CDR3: CASSPSTAGGYTF
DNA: TGTGCCAGTAGCCCCTCCACGGCGGGGGGCTACACCTTC

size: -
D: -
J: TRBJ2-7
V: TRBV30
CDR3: CAWGVTYEQYF
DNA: TGTGCCTGGGGTGTGACATACGAGCAGTACTTC

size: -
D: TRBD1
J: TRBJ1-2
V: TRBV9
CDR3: CASSRQGANYGYTF
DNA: TGTGCCAGCAGCAGACAGGGGGCTAACTATGGCTACACCTTC

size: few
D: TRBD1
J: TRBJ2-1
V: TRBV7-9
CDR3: CASSWQGAWNEQFF
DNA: TGTGCCAGCAGTTGGCAGGGGGCTTGGAATGAGCAGTTCTTC

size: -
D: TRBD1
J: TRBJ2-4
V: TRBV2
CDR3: CASSGDRIAKNIQYF
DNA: TGTGCCAGCAGTGGGGACAGAATAGCCAAAAACATTCAGTACTTC

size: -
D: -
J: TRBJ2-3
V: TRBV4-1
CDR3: CASSHLGQSTDTQYF
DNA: TGCGCCAGCAGCCACTTAGGACAGAGCACAGATACGCAGTATTTT

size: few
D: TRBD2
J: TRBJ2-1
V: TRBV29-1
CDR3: CSAVAGHKSYNEQFF
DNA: TGCAGCGCTGTAGCGGGCCACAAATCCTACAATGAGCAGTTCTTC

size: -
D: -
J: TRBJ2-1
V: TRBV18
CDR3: CASSLGVSSYNEQFF
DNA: TGTGCCAGCTCACTAGGGGTAAGCTCCTACAATGAGCAGTTCTTC

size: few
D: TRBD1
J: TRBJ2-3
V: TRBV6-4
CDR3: CASSDSDTGADTQYF
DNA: TGTGCCAGCAGTGACTCTGACACAGGGGCAGATACGCAGTATTTT

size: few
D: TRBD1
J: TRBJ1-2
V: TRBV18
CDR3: CASSPRTGGDGYTF
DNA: TGTGCCAGCTCACCAAGGACAGGGGGCGATGGCTACACCTTC